A single T cell receptor (beta chain) is shown here with its context. Its antigen remains unidentified. The study ran its PCR with 60 Vbeta and 13 Jbeta primers. Repertoires were generated with immunoSEQ multiplex PCR, while TCRdb's copy carries only in-frame clones and drops some. The table records some 200,000 clones, 60% to 85% of them present only once. The CDR3 length is 17 residues. V dropped 5 bases and J dropped 0; count of bases not matched to a gene: 11. The germline gives CDR1 SEHNR, CDR2 FQNEAQ (reference sequence). The source of the sample is a study of cytomegalovirus exposure and HLA in healthy donors. The study, taken as a whole, reports: Later work found that TCR association rates differed between HLA loci; DRB1 had the most and HLA-C the fewest.

V usage is TRBV7-9 and J usage is TRBJ2-7; 9 bases map to TRBD1. The sequencing input was PBMCs. The sequence came from a man between 35 and 55 years old in good health and CMV-seronegative. The CDR3 is CASSLQRQGVNSYEQYF. CDR3 nucleotides: TGTGCCAGCAGCCTCCAGCGACAGGGGGTAAACTCCTACGAGCAGTACTTC.